A selection of T cell receptor beta chains follows, all from one sample in a study of cytomegalovirus exposure and HLA in healthy donors. Profiled with immunoSEQ multiplex PCR; TCRdb holds only in-frame clones, not every one. Counted here are 70,000 to 100,000 clones, approximately 80% occurring once; the ten biggest clones make up roughly 25%. Sequencing was performed on PBMCs. Every receptor here comes from a woman in her fifties or sixties in good health and CMV-seropositive. The conserved cysteine and the conserved F or W are not part of the CDR3 here.

V gene: TRBV4-1; CDR3 protein: ASSPGVTNTGELF
V gene: TRBV30; CDR3 protein: AWSVGAGTEAF
V gene: TRBV9; CDR3 protein: ASSVSGTGNTGELF
V gene: TRBV6-5; CDR3 protein: ASSFNGGLNTEAF
V gene: TRBV6-1; CDR3 protein: ASSAPIGGFSAQH
V gene: TRBV10-3; CDR3 protein: AIRRTGGLGTEAF
V gene: TRBV7-8; CDR3 protein: ASSPWTGGNYNEQF
V gene: TRBV7-3; CDR3 protein: ASRPMTSGDSSEQF
V gene: TRBV5-1; CDR3 protein: ASRTAGGWPENIQY
V gene: TRBV7-2; CDR3 protein: ASSPGVVVETQY
V gene: TRBV11-2; CDR3 protein: ASSLEGTWRARSYGYT
V gene: TRBV6-5; CDR3 protein: ASPYGWEAGNTIY
V gene: TRBV9; CDR3 protein: ASSVGGLGSYNEQF
V gene: TRBV18; CDR3 protein: TSSGTGTTGELF
V gene: TRBV7-9; CDR3 protein: SSSSPSRDEQF
V gene: TRBV7-2; CDR3 protein: ASSREVTGANVLT
V gene: TRBV11-2; CDR3 protein: ASSLGDRPREKLF
V gene: TRBV27; CDR3 protein: ASSLRGRANTGELF
V gene: TRBV7-9; CDR3 protein: ASSLGGTGAGGGYT
V gene: TRBV6-1; CDR3 protein: ASSEISGQF
V gene: TRBV5-4; CDR3 protein: ASSFAPEGGAF
V gene: TRBV7-3; CDR3 protein: ASSLNGNGYT
V gene: TRBV6-5; CDR3 protein: ASSYSAGSNYGYT
V gene: TRBV30; CDR3 protein: AWSVGGGPLVEQY
V gene: TRBV5-4; CDR3 protein: ASSQGSLLSYNEQF
V gene: TRBV5-4; CDR3 protein: ASSAGVGNTEAF
V gene: TRBV27; CDR3 protein: ASSFGIGVNTEAF
V gene: TRBV6-1; CDR3 protein: ASRGSISERRAF
V gene: TRBV10-3; CDR3 protein: AISGSPDRADTEAF
V gene: TRBV6-6; CDR3 protein: ASMSTGELF